This TCR beta chain is drawn from a study of T cell repertoires in cytomegalovirus infection (dated by TCRdb to between 2018 and 2021). As for the study more broadly: Alongside well-studied HLA-B-restricted epitopes, the peptide stimulations were aimed at recently identified HLA-C-restricted CMV epitopes, whose presentation resists viral immunomodulation. The HLA type of each donor mattered for the analysis, because public TCR beta signatures pointed to carriage of CMV infection along with the matching HLA type.

The sample's treatment or condition label, decoded: in vitro stimulation with specific CMV peptide epitopes to enrich CMV-specific T cells. As concerns this clonotype: Its antigen has not been determined. No much larger clonotype is one base removed from it; base qualities were not supplied.

Relative to germline, V is 0 bases shorter and J is 5 bases shorter, with 11 bases between their ends. CDR1 and CDR2 are drawn from the germline V gene (reference sequence): SGHNT, YYREEE. The CDR3, cysteine through phenylalanine, is 14 amino acids long. The sequence is cut down to CDR3 DNA, 42 bases in frame from base 1. These reads were obtained on an Illumina HiSeq 1500. The public reads were run again by TCRdb, first through fastp at Q25 and then through MiXCR, and only productive beta chains were kept. Duplicate CDR3 protein sequences are folded into a single record with the most common DNA and genes. Present in this sample are more than 95,000 distinct CDR3 sequences, about 31% of which were seen just once. The ten top clones hold 58% of the sample. The study at large found these results: In both this cohort and an independent cohort of approximately 350 donors, the cumulative frequency of public TCR beta family members distinguished carriers of CMV infection plus the relevant HLA type. The ex vivo response was dominated by HLA-C-restricted CMV-specific TCR beta clonotypes, which also provided the single most frequent clonotype in two of eight donors.

The rearrangement combines TRBV5-4 with TRBJ2-5; the best D guess is TRBD1, with 5 bases matching. This TCR was recovered from a human donor in good health (CMV status not recorded). Some clones in this sample may be carry-over from other donors' samples. The input for sequencing was CD8+ T cells from cultured PBMCs, taken from culture after CMV antigen stimulation. Here is the DNA: TGTGCCAGCAGCTTGGAGGGGCAGGAGGAGACCCAGTACTTC. Its coded protein is CASSLEGQEETQYF.